These 14 T cell receptor beta chains were all obtained from the same sample, sequenced in a study of T cells in Graves' hyperthyroidism and ophthalmopathy. Amplification of TCR beta CDR3 regions used RNA as the template. HTBI primers were employed in a first-round RT-PCR of the TCR CDR3. TCRdb passed the multiplex PCR reads through MiXCR, listing each CDR3 protein once. The data show a few hundred thousand distinct CDR3 sequences, around 45% seen once. Sample: peripheral blood or thyroid tissue (not recorded which). The receptors were sampled from an adult woman with Graves' disease, either hyperthyroidism or ophthalmopathy (not recorded which).

The rearrangement links TRBV7-9 to TRBJ2-7; TRBD2 matches 7 bases. Germline-derived CDR1 and CDR2 are SEHNR and FQNEAQ (reference sequence). The length of the CDR3 is 13 residues. Trimming took 6 bases from V and 6 from J; bases not matched to a gene: 8. This chain's CDR3 is CASSAILAREQYF. CDR3 DNA: TGTGCCAGCAGTGCCATACTAGCGCGCGAGCAGTACTTC.

This clonotype occurred many times. The genes are TRBV20-1 and TRBJ2-7; 7 bases match TRBD1. In germline, CDR1 is DFQATT, CDR2 SNEGSKA (reference sequence). CDR3 length: 13 residues. The CDR3 reads CSSDRENLYEQYF. CDR3 sequence (DNA): TGCAGCTCCGACAGGGAGAATCTGTACGAGCAGTACTTC.

There are many counts of this clonotype. The chain has TRBV7-9 and TRBJ1-2; D uncertain. The CDR3 contains 14 residues. The germline gives CDR1 SEHNR, CDR2 FQNEAQ (reference sequence). V was shortened by 0 bases and J by 3 bases, with 8 bases between the two germline ends. The CDR3 is CASSLARTDYGYTF. The DNA of the CDR3 is TGTGCCAGCAGCTTAGCGCGCACAGACTATGGCTACACCTTC.

Ten or more counts support this clonotype. The chain employs TRBV6-5 and TRBJ2-5; D is possibly TRBD2 (5 bases). The CDR3 length is 13 residues. Germline CDR1 MNHEY, CDR2 SVGAGI. Deletions cut 2 bases from V and 4 bases from J, with 8 bases between. Here the CDR3 reads CASSYGSTETQYF. The CDR3 DNA follows: TGTGCCAGCAGTTACGGGAGCACAGAGACCCAGTACTTC.

This clonotype was counted a few times. V gene TRBV28 combines with J gene TRBJ2-7; TRBD1 aligns across 7 bases. The CDR3 sequence is 13 residues long. CDR1 MDHEN and CDR2 SYDVKM come from the germline V gene. V lost 6 bases to trimming and J lost 6 bases; unmatched junction nucleotides: 8. Here the CDR3 DNA reads TGTGCCAGCAGACCACAGGGGACGAGCGAGCAGTACTTC. The encoded protein is CASRPQGTSEQYF.

This clonotype was observed at least ten times. A read error likely explains this, since a far larger clone differs by one base. V usage is TRBV27 and J usage is TRBJ1-1; D is unresolved. The CDR3 sequence is 13 residues long. Germline CDR1 and CDR2: MNHEY and SMNVEV (reference sequence). V was clipped by 6 bases and J by 1 base, with 9 bases between them. DNA for the CDR3: TGTGCCAGCAGCTGGGCAGGGAACACTGAAGCTTTCTTT. This sequence encodes CASSWAGNTEAFF.

This clonotype was recorded a few times. A single base separates this from a much larger clone, so it may be a read error. This rearrangement joins TRBV7-3 to TRBJ2-5; TRBD1 matches 11 bases. V shed 2 bases and J 7 bases; nucleotides not matched to a gene: 3. The CDR3 runs 14 residues. Germline V gene data show CDR1 as SGHTA and CDR2 as FQGTGA. In DNA, the CDR3 is TGTGCCAGCAGCTTATGGGACAGGGGGGGGACCCAGTACTTC. Residues: CASSLWDRGGTQYF.

The chain is built from TRBV13 and TRBJ2-2; 7 nucleotides agree with TRBD2. V trimming: 2 bases; J trimming: 6 bases; junction bases outside the gene matches: 9. Germline CDR1 is PRHDT and CDR2 is FYEKMQ (reference sequence). The CDR3 covers 16 residues. CDR3 loop: CASSLRGDRRAGELFF. The CDR3 nucleotides read TGTGCCAGCAGCTTACGGGGGGACCGGAGGGCCGGGGAGCTGTTTTTT.

As to this clonotype: Because the CDR3's place on the DNA is in doubt, the DNA is left out and the CDR3 is given as listed by TCRdb. The CDR3 is CACSARGQEASYEQYF. This chain uses TRBV25-1 with TRBJ2-7. The CDR3 adds up to 16 amino acids, both ends counted. The germline V gene has CDR1 MGHDK and CDR2 SYGVNS.

The chain recombines TRBV7-2 with TRBJ2-5, with no clear D. This CDR3 has 13 residues. The ends were cut back, 7 bases at V and 0 bases at J, with 9 bases in the middle. The germline V gene encodes CDR1 SGHTA and CDR2 FQGNSA. The CDR3 DNA reads TGTGCCAGCAAACGTGACTACCAAGAGACCCAGTACTTC. Amino acid sequence: CASKRDYQETQYF. Full variable domain (remainder filled in from reference TRBV7-2 and TRBJ2-5): GAGVSQSPSNKVTEKGKDVELRCDPISGHTALYWYRQSLGQGLEFLIYFQGNSAPDKSGLPSDRFSAERTGGSVSTLTIQRTQQEDSAVYLCASKRDYQETQYFGPGTRLLVL.

This clonotype was detected many times. The chain has TRBV16 and TRBJ1-1; D perhaps matches TRBD1 (5 bases). Trimming shortened V by 2 bases and J by 7 bases, and 14 bases separated the two germline ends. Germline loops: CDR1 KGHSY, CDR2 FQNENV. This CDR3 contains 14 residues. The CDR3 spells CASSQGAGRNEAFF. Written as DNA, the CDR3 is TGTGCCAGCAGCCAAGGGGCAGGGAGAAATGAAGCTTTCTTT. Full variable domain (rest looked up from reference TRBV16 and TRBJ1-1): GEEVAQTPKHLVRGEGQKAKLYCAPIKGHSYVFWYQQVLKNEFKFLISFQNENVFDETGMPKERFSAKCLPNSPCSLEIQATKLEDSAVYFCASSQGAGRNEAFFGQGTRLTVV.

V and J are TRBV5-1 and TRBJ1-3, with a tentative D call TRBD1 (5 bases). V lost 4 bases and J lost 8, with 13 bases in between. The CDR3 runs 13 residues. The germline V gene encodes CDR1 SGHRS and CDR2 YFSETQ. CDR3 DNA: TGCGCCAGCAGCCCGGGACCTTCGGACACCATATATTTT. This gives the protein CASSPGPSDTIYF.

This clonotype was counted at least ten times. The rearrangement links TRBV7-3 to TRBJ1-3, with D unclear. Germline CDR1 SGHTA, CDR2 FQGTGA. The V end lost 5 bases, the J end lost 0 bases, and 2 bases lay between the germline ends. The CDR3 spans 12 residues. The CDR3 DNA follows: TGTGCCAGCAGCCGCTCTGGAAACACCATATATTTT. Amino acid sequence: CASSRSGNTIYF. Supplemented by reference TRBV7-3 and TRBJ1-3, the full variable domain reads GAGVSQTPSNKVTEKGKYVELRCDPISGHTALYWYRQSLGQGPEFLIYFQGTGAADDSGLPNDRFFAVRPEGSVSTLKIQRTERGDSAVYLCASSRSGNTIYFGEGSWLTVV.

This clonotype was detected ten times or more. This chain connects TRBV10-3 to TRBJ1-4; D unresolved. Germline CDR1 ENHRY, CDR2 SYGVKD. V lost 10 bases, J lost 3 bases, and 18 bases lay in between. This CDR3 spans 15 amino acids. The CDR3, as DNA: TGTGCCACTCGCCTGTCGGGATCCGCTAATGAAAAACTGTTTTTT. This gives the protein CATRLSGSANEKLFF.